This TCR beta chain comes out of a study of CD8+CD57+ T cells in acquired aplastic anemia. Study overall: CD4+ cell libraries from healthy donors averaged roughly 10 million reads.

TCR beta VDJ and CDR3 were profiled, and genomic DNA was the template. A single record per CDR3 protein comes from TCRdb applying MiXCR to the reads. The repertoire holds around 180,000 distinct CDR3 sequences, about 60% seen once, with under 50% in the top ten. V lost 4 bases to trimming and J lost 3 bases; unmatched junction nucleotides: 6. The V gene's germline CDR1 is SGDLS and CDR2 YYNGEE. CDR3 size: 14 residues. Sequenced input: sorted CD4+, CD8+, or CD8+CD57+ T cells (not recorded which) from PBMCs. The chain uses TRBV9 and TRBJ2-7; 8 bases map to TRBD2. This receptor was obtained from a human donor in good health. CDR3 sequence: CASSPDGGGYEQYF. CDR3 nucleotides: TGTGCCAGCAGCCCAGACGGGGGGGGCTACGAGCAGTACTTC. Complete variable domain (other parts from reference TRBV9 and TRBJ2-7): DSGVTQTPKHLITATGQRVTLRCSPRSGDLSVYWYQQSLDQGLQFLIQYYNGEERAKGNILERFSAQQFPDLHSELNLSSLELGDSALYFCASSPDGGGYEQYFGPGTRLTVT.